This TCR beta chain was obtained from a study of shared clonotypes between healthy human individuals. Donors were healthy HIV-negative adults without recent acute infections or vaccinations. Naive CD45RA+ and memory CD45RA-negative subsets were split from CD4+ cells. Original handling: Filtering of immunoSEQ junctional sequences could not match full-length read filtering. TCRdb keeps only in-frame clones here, not all; method: immunoSEQ multiplex PCR. V, J and clone size reflect that table, while D and trimming were determined from the DNA. This sample has approximately 1.1 million clones, with roughly 74% found just once. This TCR derives from a man between 18 and 29 years old in good health. Some clones in this sample may be carry-over from other donors' samples. Sequencing was performed on memory CD4+ T cells from PBMCs. Subset reported: CD45RA-negative fraction.

The CDR3 DNA reads TGTGCCAGCAGTGTCAGCTACAAGGGGCAGCCCCAGCATTTT. It specifies CASSVSYKGQPQHF. The chain recombines TRBV6-1 with TRBJ1-5; possibly TRBD1 for D (5 bases). This CDR3 spans 14 amino acids. V was cut by 4 bases and J by 7 bases, with 14 bases left in between. From germline, CDR1 is MNHNS and CDR2 SASEGT.